The entry below gives a single T cell receptor beta chain sequence along with its context. This specimen comes from a study of blood T cell repertoires in COVID-19. Assay: immunoSEQ multiplex PCR; the TCRdb copy retains only in-frame clones and omits some. The data contain just over 30,000 clones, about 89% of them seen just once; the ten biggest clones take up about 0.55%. The CDR3 has 16 amino acids. V shed 2 bases and J 2 bases; nucleotides not matched to a gene: 4. Per the germline V gene, CDR1 is SGHTA and CDR2 is FQGTGA. This chain links TRBV7-3 with TRBJ2-3; the match to TRBD2 covers 10 bases. The source of this sequence is a woman aged 40 to 50 with active or convalescent COVID-19. The sample taken for sequencing was peripheral blood. The CDR3 coding sequence is TGTGCCAGCAGCTTATCGCTAGCGGGAGACACAGATACGCAGTATTTT. Residues: CASSLSLAGDTDTQYF.